This is a list of T cell receptor beta chains from one sample in a study of cytomegalovirus exposure and HLA in healthy donors. TCRdb's copy holds only in-frame clones and misses some; the assay was immunoSEQ multiplex PCR. The table records tens of thousands of clones, approximately 72% of them present only once. Material: PBMCs. The receptors derive from a woman younger than 45 in good health and CMV-seronegative. Each CDR3 is given with its conserved first and last residue. Each record gives: D gene, V gene, J gene, CDR3 protein. A D gene is named only where the DNA matches it firmly.

>.|TRBV30|TRBJ2-7
CAWSRAKDYEQYF
>.|TRBV27|TRBJ1-1
CASSSPGAEAFF
>.|TRBV5-6|TRBJ2-2
CASSRAPQGETGELFF
>.|TRBV18|TRBJ2-2
CASSPPWLEGTGELFF
>.|TRBV14|TRBJ2-4
CASSQDLVSKIYF
>TRBD2|TRBV4-1|TRBJ2-3
CASSQDRGERGTQYF
>.|TRBV6-1|TRBJ1-3
CASSRTDYSGNTIYF
>.|TRBV14|TRBJ2-5
CASSQAVRVGETQYF
>.|TRBV7-2|TRBJ1-2
CASSLNRESGGYTF
>TRBD1|TRBV29-1|TRBJ2-5
CSVEPRQGKETQYF
>.|TRBV7-8|TRBJ1-2
CASSLGQSNYGYTF
>.|TRBV29-1|TRBJ2-7
CSVGHPLGGTVSEQYF
>.|TRBV6-1|TRBJ2-7
CASSEIFYEQYF
>.|TRBV30|TRBJ1-2
CGCGGYTF